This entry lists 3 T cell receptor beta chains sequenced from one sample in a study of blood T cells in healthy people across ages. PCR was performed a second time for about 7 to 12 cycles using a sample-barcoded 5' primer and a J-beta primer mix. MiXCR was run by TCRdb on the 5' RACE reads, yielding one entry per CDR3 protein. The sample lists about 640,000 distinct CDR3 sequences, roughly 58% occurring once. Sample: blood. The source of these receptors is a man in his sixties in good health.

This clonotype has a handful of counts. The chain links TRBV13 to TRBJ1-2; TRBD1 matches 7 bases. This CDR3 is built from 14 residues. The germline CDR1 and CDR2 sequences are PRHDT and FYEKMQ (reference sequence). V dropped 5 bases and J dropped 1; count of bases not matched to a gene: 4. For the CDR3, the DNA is TGTGCCAGCAGCCGGGGACAGCGTAACTATGGCTACACCTTC. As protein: CASSRGQRNYGYTF.

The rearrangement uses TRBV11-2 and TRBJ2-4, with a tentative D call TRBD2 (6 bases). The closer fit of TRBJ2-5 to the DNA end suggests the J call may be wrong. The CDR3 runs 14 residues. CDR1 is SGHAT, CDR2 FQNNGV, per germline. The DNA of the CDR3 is TGTGCCAGCAACATGGGGGGACTGGCTCAGACCCAGTACTTC. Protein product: CASNMGGLAQTQYF.

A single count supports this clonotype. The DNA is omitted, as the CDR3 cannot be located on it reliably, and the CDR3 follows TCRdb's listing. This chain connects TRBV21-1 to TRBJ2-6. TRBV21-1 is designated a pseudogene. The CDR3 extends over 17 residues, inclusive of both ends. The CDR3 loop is CASSNILVGTGANVLTF.